Many counts were recorded for the clone carrying this TCR beta chain. A single record per CDR3 protein comes from TCRdb applying MiXCR to the 5' RACE reads. In the table there are over 200,000 distinct CDR3 sequences, about 7% of which are singletons. This sample stems from a study of T cells after yellow fever vaccination. From germline, CDR1 is DFQATT and CDR2 SNEGSKA (reference sequence). The CDR3 totals 13 residues. The V end was cut by 1 base, the J end by 0 bases, with 6 bases between. The chain is built from TRBV20-1 and TRBJ1-1; no firm D call. Sequenced material: CD4+ T cells sorted from PBMCs, taken on the day of the yellow fever booster vaccination. The source of this sequence is a man aged 30 to 39 who received the YFV17D yellow fever vaccine. DNA of the CDR3: TGCAGTGCTAGAGGAGGGATGAACACTGAAGCTTTCTTT. Its protein is CSARGGMNTEAFF.